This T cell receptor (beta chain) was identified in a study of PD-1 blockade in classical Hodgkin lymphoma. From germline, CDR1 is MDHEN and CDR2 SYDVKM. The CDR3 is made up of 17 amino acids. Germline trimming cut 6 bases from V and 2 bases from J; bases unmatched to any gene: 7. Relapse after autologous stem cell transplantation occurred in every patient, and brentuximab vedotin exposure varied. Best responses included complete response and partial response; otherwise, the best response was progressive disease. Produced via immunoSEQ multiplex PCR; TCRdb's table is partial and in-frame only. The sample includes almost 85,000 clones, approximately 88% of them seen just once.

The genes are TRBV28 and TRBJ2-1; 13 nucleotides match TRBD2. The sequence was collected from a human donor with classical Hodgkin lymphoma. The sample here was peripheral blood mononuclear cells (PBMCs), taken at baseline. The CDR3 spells CASSSGLAGDTYNEQFF. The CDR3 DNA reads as TGTGCCAGCAGCTCCGGACTAGCGGGGGACACCTACAATGAGCAGTTCTTC.